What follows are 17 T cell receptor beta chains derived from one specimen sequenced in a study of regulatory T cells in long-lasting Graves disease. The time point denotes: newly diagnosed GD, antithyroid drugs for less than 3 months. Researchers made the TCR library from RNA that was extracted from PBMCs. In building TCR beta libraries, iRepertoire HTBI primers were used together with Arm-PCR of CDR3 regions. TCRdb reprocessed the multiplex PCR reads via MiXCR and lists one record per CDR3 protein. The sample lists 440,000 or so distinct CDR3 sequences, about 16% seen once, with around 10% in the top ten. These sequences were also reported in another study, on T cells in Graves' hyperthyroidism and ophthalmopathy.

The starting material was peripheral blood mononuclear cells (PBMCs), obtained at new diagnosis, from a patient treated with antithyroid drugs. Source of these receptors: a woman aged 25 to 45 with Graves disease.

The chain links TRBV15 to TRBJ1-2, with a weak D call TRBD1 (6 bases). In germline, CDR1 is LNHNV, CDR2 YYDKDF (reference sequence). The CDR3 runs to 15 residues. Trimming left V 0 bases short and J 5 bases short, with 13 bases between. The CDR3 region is CATSRDFTGPYGYTF. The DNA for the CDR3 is TGTGCCACCAGCAGAGATTTTACAGGGCCTTATGGCTACACCTTC.

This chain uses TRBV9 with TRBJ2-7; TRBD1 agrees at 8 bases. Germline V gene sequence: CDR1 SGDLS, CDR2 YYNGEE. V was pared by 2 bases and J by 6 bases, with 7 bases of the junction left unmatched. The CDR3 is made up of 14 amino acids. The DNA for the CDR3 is TGTGCCAGCAGCGTCTCCGGGACAGGTACCGAGCAGTACTTC. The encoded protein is CASSVSGTGTEQYF.

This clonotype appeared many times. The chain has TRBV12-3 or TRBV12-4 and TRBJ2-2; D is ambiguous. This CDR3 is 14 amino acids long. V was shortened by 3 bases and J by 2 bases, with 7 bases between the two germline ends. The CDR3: CASSFGENTGELFF. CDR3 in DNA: TGTGCCAGCAGTTTTGGCGAAAACACCGGGGAGCTGTTTTTT.

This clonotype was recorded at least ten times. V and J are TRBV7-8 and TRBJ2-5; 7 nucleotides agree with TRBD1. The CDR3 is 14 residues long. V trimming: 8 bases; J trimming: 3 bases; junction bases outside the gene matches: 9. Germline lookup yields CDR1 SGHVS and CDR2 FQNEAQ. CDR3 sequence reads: CASAIGTAEETQYF. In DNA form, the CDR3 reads TGTGCCAGCGCGATTGGGACAGCGGAAGAGACCCAGTACTTC.

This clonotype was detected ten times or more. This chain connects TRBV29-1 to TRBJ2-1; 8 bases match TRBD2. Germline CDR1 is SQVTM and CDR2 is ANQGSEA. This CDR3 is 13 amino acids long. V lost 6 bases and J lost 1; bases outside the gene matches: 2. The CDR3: CSVERESYNEQFF. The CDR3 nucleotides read TGCAGCGTCGAGCGGGAGTCCTACAATGAGCAGTTCTTC.

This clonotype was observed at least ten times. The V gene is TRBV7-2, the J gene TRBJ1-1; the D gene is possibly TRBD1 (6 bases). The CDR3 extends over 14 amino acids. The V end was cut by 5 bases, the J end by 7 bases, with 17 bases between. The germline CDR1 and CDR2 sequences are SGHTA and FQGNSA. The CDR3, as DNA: TGTGCCAGCAGCCCCCACAGGGATACCGTTGAAGCTTTCTTT. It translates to CASSPHRDTVEAFF.

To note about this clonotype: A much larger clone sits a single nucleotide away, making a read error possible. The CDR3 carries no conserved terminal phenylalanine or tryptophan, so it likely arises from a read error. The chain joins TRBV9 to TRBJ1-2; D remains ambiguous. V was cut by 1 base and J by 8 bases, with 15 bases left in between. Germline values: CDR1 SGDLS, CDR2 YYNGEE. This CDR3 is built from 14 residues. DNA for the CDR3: TGTGCCAGCAGCGTACAGCCGGGAGTGGAGGGCTACACCTAC. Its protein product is CASSVQPGVEGYTY.

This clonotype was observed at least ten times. The CDR3 DNA sequence: TGTGCCAGCAGCCAAGAGTTAGCGAGGACTGAAGCTTTCTTT. It yields the protein CASSQELARTEAFF. V gene TRBV3-1 combines with J gene TRBJ1-1; D is undetermined. This CDR3 is built from 14 residues. The V gene lost 0 bases and the J gene lost 5 bases, with 10 bases spanning the gap. CDR1 and CDR2 (germline): LGHDT, YNNKEL (reference sequence).

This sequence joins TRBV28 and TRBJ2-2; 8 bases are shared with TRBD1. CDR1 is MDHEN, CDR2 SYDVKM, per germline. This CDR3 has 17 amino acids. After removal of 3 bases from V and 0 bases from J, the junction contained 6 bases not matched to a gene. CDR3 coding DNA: TGTGCCAGCAGTTTTCGACAGGGGCCTTCGAACACCGGGGAGCTGTTTTTT. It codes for CASSFRQGPSNTGELFF.

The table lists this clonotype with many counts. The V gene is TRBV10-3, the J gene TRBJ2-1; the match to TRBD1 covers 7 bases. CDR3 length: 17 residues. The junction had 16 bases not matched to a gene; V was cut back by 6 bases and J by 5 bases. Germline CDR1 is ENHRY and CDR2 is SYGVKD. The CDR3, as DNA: TGTGCCATCAGCGGGGCAGGGAAGGGTCAGGGGGACAATGAGCAGTTCTTC. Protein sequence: CAISGAGKGQGDNEQFF.

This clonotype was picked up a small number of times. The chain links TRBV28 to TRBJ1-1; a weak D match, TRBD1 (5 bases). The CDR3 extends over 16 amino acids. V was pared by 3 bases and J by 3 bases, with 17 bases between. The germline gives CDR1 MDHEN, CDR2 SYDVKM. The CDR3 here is CASSFSFGARDTEAFF. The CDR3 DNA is TGTGCCAGCAGTTTCTCTTTCGGGGCTCGGGACACTGAAGCTTTCTTT.

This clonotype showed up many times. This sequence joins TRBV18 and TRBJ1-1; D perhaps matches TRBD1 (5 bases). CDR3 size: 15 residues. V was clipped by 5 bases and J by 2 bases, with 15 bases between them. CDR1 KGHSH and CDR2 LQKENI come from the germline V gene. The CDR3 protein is CASSGVRGSNTEAFF. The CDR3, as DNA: TGTGCCAGCTCAGGGGTAAGGGGATCCAACACTGAAGCTTTCTTT.

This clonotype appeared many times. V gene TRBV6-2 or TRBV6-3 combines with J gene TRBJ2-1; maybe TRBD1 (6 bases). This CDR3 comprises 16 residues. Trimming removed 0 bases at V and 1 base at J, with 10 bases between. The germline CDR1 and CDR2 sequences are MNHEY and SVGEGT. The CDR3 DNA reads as TGTGCCAGCAGTTACTCGGATAGGGGGTCCTACAATGAGCAGTTCTTC. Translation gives CASSYSDRGSYNEQFF.

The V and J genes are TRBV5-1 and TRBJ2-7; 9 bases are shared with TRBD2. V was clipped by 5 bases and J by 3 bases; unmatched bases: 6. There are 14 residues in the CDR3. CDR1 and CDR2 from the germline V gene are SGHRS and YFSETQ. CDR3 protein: CASSSIAGDYEQYF. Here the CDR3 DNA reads TGCGCCAGCAGTTCGATAGCGGGGGACTACGAGCAGTACTTC.

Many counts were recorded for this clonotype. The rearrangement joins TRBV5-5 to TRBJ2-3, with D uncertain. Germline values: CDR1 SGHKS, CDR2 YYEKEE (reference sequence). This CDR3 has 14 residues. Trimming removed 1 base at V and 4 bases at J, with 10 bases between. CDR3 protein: CASSLTGRADTQYF. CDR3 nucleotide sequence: TGTGCCAGCAGCTTGACGGGTCGGGCAGATACGCAGTATTTT.

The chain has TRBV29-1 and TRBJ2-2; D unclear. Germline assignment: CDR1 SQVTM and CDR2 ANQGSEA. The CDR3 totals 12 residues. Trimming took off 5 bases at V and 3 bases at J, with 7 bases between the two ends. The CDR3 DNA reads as TGCAGCGTTAACGCGGACACCGGGGAGCTGTTTTTT. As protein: CSVNADTGELFF.

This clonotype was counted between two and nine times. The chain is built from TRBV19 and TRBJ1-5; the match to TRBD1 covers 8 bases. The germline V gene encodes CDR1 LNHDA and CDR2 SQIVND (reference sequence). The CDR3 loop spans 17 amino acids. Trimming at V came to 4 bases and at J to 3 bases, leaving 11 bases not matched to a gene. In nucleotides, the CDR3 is TGTGCCAGTAGTACTCGGACAGGGTTTAGTTTCAATCAGCCCCAGCATTTT. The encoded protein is CASSTRTGFSFNQPQHF.